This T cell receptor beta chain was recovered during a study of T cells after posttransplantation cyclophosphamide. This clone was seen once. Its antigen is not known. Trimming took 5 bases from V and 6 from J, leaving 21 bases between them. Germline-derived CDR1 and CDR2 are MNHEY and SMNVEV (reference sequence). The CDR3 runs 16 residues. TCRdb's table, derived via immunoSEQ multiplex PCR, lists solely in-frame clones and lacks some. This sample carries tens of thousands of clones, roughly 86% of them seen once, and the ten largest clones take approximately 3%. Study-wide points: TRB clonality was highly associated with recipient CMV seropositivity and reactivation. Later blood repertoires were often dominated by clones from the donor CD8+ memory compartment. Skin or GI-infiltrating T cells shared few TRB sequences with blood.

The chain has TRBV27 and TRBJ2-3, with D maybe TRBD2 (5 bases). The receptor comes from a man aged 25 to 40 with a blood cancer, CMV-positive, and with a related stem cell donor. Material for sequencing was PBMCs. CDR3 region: CASSILSPGGTDTQYF. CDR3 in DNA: TGTGCCAGCAGTATCCTCTCCCCCGGAGGAACGGATACGCAGTATTTT.